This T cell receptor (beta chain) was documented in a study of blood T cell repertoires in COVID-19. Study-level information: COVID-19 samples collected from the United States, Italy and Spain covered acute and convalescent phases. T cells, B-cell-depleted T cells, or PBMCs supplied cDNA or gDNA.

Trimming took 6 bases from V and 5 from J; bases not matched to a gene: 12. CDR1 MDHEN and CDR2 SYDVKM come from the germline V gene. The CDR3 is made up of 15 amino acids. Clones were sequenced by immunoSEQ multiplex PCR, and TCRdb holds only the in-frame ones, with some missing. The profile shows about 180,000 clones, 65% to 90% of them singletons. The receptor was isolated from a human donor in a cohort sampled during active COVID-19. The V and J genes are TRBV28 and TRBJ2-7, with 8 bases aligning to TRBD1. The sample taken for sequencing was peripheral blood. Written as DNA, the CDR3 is TGTGCCAGCAGCGGAGCCGGGACAGGATCCCACGAGCAGTACTTC. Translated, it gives CASSGAGTGSHEQYF.